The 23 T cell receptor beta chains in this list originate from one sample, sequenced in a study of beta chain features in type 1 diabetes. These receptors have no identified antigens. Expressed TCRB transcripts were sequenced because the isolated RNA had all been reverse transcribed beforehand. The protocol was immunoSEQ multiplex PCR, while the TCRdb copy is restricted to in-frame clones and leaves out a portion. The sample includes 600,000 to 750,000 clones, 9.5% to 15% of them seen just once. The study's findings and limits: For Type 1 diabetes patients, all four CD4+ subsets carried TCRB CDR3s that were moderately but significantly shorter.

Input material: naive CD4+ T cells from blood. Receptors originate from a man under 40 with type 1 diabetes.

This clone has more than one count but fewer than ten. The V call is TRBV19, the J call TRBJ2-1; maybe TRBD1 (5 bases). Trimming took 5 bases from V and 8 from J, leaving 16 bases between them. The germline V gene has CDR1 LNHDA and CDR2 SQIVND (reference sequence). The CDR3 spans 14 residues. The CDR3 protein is CASSDSQLRDEQFF. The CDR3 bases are TGTGCCAGTAGTGACAGCCAATTAAGGGATGAGCAGTTCTTC.

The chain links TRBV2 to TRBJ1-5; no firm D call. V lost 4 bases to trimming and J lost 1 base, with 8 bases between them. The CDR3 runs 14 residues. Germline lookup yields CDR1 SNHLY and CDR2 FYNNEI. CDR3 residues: CASSASGSNQPQHF. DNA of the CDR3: TGTGCCAGCAGTGCCTCGGGCAGCAATCAGCCCCAGCATTTT.

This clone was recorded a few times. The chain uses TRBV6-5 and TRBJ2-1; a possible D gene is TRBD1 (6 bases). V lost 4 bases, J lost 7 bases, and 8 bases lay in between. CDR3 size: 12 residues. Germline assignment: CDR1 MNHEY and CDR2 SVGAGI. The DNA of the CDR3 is TGTGCCAGCAGTTTCACAGGGAATGAGCAGTTCTTC. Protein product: CASSFTGNEQFF.

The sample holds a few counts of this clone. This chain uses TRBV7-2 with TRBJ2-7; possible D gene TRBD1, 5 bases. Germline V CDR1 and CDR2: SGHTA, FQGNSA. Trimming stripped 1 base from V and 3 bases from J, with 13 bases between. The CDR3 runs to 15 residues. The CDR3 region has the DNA TGTGCCAGCAGCTTAGGAACAGGTGCCTTCTACGAGCAGTACTTC. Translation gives CASSLGTGAFYEQYF.

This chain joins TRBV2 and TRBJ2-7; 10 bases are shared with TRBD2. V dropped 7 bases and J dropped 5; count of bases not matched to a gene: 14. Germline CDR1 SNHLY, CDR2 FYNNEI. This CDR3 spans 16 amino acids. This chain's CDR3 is CASTPSLWLAGDEQYF. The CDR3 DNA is TGTGCCAGCACCCCAAGCCTCTGGCTAGCGGGGGACGAGCAGTACTTC.

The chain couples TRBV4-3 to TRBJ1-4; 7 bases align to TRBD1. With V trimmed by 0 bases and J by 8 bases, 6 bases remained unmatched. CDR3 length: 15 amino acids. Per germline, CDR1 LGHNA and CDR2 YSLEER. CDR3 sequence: CASSQDTGAGEKLFF. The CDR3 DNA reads TGCGCCAGCAGCCAAGACACAGGGGCAGGGGAAAAACTGTTTTTT.

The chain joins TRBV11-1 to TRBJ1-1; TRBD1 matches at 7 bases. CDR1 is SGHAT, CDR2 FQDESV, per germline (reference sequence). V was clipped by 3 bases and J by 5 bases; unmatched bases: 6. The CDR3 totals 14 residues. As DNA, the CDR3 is TGTGCCAGCAGCTTCCGAGGGGGCCAGACTGAAGCTTTCTTT. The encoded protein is CASSFRGGQTEAFF.

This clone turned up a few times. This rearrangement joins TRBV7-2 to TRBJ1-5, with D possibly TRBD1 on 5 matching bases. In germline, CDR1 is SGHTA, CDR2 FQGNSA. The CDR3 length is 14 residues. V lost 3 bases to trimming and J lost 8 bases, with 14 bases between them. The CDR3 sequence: CASSFGGEGEPQHF. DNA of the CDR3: TGTGCCAGCAGCTTCGGGGGGGAAGGAGAGCCCCAGCATTTT. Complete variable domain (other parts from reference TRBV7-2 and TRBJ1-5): GAGVSQSPSNKVTEKGKDVELRCDPISGHTALYWYRQSLGQGLEFLIYFQGNSAPDKSGLPSDRFSAERTGGSVSTLTIQRTQQEDSAVYLCASSFGGEGEPQHFGDGTRLSIL.

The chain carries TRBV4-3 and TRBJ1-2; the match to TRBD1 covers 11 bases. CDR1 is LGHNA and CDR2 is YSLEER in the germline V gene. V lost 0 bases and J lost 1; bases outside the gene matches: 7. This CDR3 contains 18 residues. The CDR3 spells CASSQDLLGQGVNYGYTF. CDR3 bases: TGCGCCAGCAGCCAAGATCTCCTGGGACAGGGGGTTAACTATGGCTACACCTTC.

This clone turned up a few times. The chain's CDR3 is CASSPGADGYTF. The CDR3 nucleotides are TGTGCCAGCAGCCCCGGCGCGGACGGCTACACCTTC. The chain couples TRBV9 to TRBJ1-2, with D unresolved. This CDR3 has 12 residues. Trimming left V 4 bases short and J 8 bases short, with 12 bases between. Per germline, CDR1 SGDLS and CDR2 YYNGEE.

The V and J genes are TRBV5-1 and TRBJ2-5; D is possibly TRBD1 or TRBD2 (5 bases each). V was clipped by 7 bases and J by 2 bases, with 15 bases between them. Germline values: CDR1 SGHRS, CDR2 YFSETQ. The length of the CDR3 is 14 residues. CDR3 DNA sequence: TGCGCCAGCTCCACCGGGACGGAGCAAGAGACCCAGTACTTC. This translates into CASSTGTEQETQYF.

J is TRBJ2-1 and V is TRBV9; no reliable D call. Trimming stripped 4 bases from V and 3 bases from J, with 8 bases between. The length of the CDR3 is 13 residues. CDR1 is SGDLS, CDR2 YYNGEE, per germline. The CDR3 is CASSLSRYNEQFF. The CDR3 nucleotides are TGTGCCAGCAGCCTCTCGCGCTACAATGAGCAGTTCTTC.

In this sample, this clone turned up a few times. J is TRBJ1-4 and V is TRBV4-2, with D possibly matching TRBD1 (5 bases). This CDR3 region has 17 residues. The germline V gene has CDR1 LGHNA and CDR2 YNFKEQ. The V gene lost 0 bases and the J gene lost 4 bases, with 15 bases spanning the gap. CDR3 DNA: TGTGCCAGCAGCCAAGAGGGGACCCGGAGTTATAATGAAAAACTGTTTTTT. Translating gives CASSQEGTRSYNEKLFF.

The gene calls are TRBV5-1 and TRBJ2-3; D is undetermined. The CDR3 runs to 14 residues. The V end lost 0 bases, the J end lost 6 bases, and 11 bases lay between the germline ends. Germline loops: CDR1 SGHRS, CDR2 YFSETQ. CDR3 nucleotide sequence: TGCGCCAGCAGCTTGGACGGGCCCATGGATACGCAGTATTTT. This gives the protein CASSLDGPMDTQYF. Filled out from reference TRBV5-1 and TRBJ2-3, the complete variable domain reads KAGVTQTPRYLIKTRGQQVTLSCSPISGHRSVSWYQQTPGQGLQFLFEYFSETQRNKGNFPGRFSGRQFSNSRSEMNVSTLELGDSALYLCASSLDGPMDTQYFGPGTRLTVL.

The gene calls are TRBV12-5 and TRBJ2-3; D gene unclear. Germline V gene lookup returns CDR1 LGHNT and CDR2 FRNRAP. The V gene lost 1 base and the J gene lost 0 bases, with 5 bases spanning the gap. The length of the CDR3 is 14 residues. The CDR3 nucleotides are TGTGCTAGTGGTTTGGGAGTCAGCACAGATACGCAGTATTTT. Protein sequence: CASGLGVSTDTQYF.

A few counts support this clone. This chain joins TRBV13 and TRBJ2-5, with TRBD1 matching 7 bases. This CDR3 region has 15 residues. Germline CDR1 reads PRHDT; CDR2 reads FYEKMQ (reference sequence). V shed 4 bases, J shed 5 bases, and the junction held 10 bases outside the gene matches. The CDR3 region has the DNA TGTGCCAGCAGCTCTTTACAGGGGCCGGGGGAGACCCAGTACTTC. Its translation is CASSSLQGPGETQYF.

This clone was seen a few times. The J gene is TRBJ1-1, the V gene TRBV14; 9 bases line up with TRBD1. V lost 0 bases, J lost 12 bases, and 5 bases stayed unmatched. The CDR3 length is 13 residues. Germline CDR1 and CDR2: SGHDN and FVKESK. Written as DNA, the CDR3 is TGTGCCAGCAGCCAAGATCGGACAGGGGAGTCTTTCTTT. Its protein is CASSQDRTGESFF.

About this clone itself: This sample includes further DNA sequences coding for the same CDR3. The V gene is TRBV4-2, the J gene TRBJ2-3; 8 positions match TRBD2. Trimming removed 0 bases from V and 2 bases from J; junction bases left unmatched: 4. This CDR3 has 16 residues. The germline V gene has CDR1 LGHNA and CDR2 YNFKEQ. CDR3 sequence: CASSQDLAGSTDTQYF. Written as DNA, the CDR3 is TGTGCCAGCAGCCAAGACCTAGCGGGTTCCACAGATACGCAGTATTTT.

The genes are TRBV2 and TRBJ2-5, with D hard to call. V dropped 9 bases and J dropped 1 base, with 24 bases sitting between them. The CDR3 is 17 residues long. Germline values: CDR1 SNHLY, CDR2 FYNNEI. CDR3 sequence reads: CASTRLSTSRVQETQYF. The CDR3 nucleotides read TGTGCCAGTACTCGATTGTCGACAAGTCGCGTCCAAGAGACCCAGTACTTC. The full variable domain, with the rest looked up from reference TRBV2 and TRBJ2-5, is EPEVTQTPSHQVTQMGQEVILRCVPISNHLYFYWYRQILGQKVEFLVSFYNNEISEKSEIFDDQFSVERPDGSNFTLKIRSTKLEDSAMYFCASTRLSTSRVQETQYFGPGTRLLVL.

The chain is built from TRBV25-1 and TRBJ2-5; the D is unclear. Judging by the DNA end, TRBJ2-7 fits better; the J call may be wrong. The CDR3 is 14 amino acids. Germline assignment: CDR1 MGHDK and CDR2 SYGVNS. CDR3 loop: CASSEPASSYEQYF. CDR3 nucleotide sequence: TGTGCCAGCAGTGAGCCAGCGTCCTCCTACGAGCAGTACTTC.

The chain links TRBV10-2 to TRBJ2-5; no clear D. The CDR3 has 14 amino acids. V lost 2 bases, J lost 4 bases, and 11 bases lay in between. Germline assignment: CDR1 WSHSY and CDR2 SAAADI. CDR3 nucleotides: TGCGCCAGCAGTGAGGCCACCTTCGCAGAGACCCAGTACTTC. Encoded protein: CASSEATFAETQYF.

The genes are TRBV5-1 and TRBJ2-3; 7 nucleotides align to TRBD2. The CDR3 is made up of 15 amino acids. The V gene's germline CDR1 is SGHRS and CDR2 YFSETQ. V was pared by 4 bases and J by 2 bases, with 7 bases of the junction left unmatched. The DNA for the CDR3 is TGCGCCAGCAGCCTCAGCGGGGATACCACAGATACGCAGTATTTT. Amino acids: CASSLSGDTTDTQYF.

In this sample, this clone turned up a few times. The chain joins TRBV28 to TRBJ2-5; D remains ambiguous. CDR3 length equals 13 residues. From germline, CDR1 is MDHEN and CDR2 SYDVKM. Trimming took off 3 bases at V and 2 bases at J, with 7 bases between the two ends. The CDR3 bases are TGTGCCAGCAGTTTTCGGTTTCAAGAGACCCAGTACTTC. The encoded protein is CASSFRFQETQYF.